The 22 T cell receptor beta chains presented below share a single source sample, sequenced in a study of T cell responses to AZD1222 COVID-19 vaccine. Method: immunoSEQ multiplex PCR; TCRdb's copy keeps in-frame clones and lacks some. This table holds roughly 120,000 clones, 80% to 95% found once. Material: peripheral blood, obtained on day 0 of AZD1222 vaccination. The receptors derive from an adult in good health.

The chain recombines TRBV5-6 with TRBJ2-1, with a weak D call TRBD2 (5 bases). Germline V gene data show CDR1 as SGHDT and CDR2 as YYEEEE. CDR3 length: 12 residues. V dropped 3 bases and J dropped 7 bases, with 8 bases sitting between them. Here the CDR3 reads CASSSDWNEQFF. The CDR3, as DNA: TGTGCCAGCAGCTCGGACTGGAATGAGCAGTTCTTC.

The CDR3 region has the DNA TGTGCCAGCAGCCTGGGAGGGGACACTGAAGCTTTCTTT. Translation gives CASSLGGDTEAFF. The J gene is TRBJ1-1, the V gene TRBV7-3, with D tentatively TRBD1 (5 bases). Trimming took 5 bases from V and 3 from J, leaving 10 bases between them. The germline V gene encodes CDR1 SGHTA and CDR2 FQGTGA. CDR3 length: 13 residues. The complete variable domain, with remaining parts taken from reference TRBV7-3 and TRBJ1-1, reads GAGVSQTPSNKVTEKGKYVELRCDPISGHTALYWYRQSLGQGPEFLIYFQGTGAADDSGLPNDRFFAVRPEGSVSTLKIQRTERGDSAVYLCASSLGGDTEAFFGQGTRLTVV.

The chain joins TRBV19 to TRBJ1-2, with TRBD1 identical over 8 bases. The CDR3 is 16 amino acids. Trimming at V came to 5 bases and at J to 6 bases, leaving 14 bases not matched to a gene. The germline V gene has CDR1 LNHDA and CDR2 SQIVND (reference sequence). CDR3 residues: CASSLVPTGGYNGYTF. CDR3 nucleotide sequence: TGTGCCAGTAGTCTCGTCCCCACAGGGGGTTACAATGGCTACACCTTC.

This clone was seen a single time. The chain carries TRBV19 and TRBJ1-5; TRBD1 aligns across 7 bases. From germline, CDR1 is LNHDA and CDR2 SQIVND (reference sequence). The CDR3 sequence is 18 residues long. V lost 2 bases to trimming and J lost 0 bases; unmatched junction nucleotides: 10. The CDR3 DNA sequence: TGTGCCAGTAGTATACGGGACAGCTCAGTAAGTAGCAATCAGCCCCAGCATTTT. This codes for CASSIRDSSVSSNQPQHF.

The chain couples TRBV9 to TRBJ1-2; D gene uncertain. The germline V gene has CDR1 SGDLS and CDR2 YYNGEE. This CDR3 spans 13 amino acids. Trimming removed 2 bases from V and 8 bases from J, with 13 bases in between. The CDR3 sequence: CASSVANFQGYTF. The CDR3 DNA sequence: TGTGCCAGCAGCGTTGCTAACTTCCAGGGCTACACCTTC.

V gene TRBV6-5 combines with J gene TRBJ1-1; a possible D gene is TRBD1 (5 bases). This CDR3 has 15 residues. V lost 8 bases and J 0 bases, leaving 16 bases between the germline ends. The germline CDR1 and CDR2 sequences are MNHEY and SVGAGI. The DNA of the CDR3 is TGTGCCAGCCGATCCCCCGGCAGGGTGAACACTGAAGCTTTCTTT. This sequence encodes CASRSPGRVNTEAFF.

This sequence joins TRBV3-1 (or the pseudogene TRBV3-2) and TRBJ2-2; 9 bases align to TRBD1. Per germline, CDR1 LGHDT and CDR2 YNNKEL (reference sequence). V was clipped by 4 bases and J by 6 bases; unmatched bases: 3. The CDR3 runs to 14 residues. CDR3 coding DNA: TGTGCCAGCAGCCTTCGACAGGGGGCCGGGGAGCTGTTTTTT. It translates to CASSLRQGAGELFF.

This clone was found a few times. The J gene is TRBJ1-5, the V gene TRBV6-5; a weak D match, TRBD1 (6 bases). In germline, CDR1 is MNHEY, CDR2 SVGAGI. The germline V and J ends were trimmed by 2 bases and 3 bases, with 14 bases remaining between them. The CDR3 length is 16 residues. CDR3 in amino acids: CASSYGLGQYNQPQHF. As DNA, the CDR3 is TGTGCCAGCAGTTACGGGTTAGGACAGTACAATCAGCCCCAGCATTTT.

This chain joins TRBV28 and TRBJ2-7; TRBD1 might be the D (6 bases). The germline V gene encodes CDR1 MDHEN and CDR2 SYDVKM. V lost 8 bases, J lost 5 bases, and 13 bases lay in between. The CDR3 length is 12 residues. The CDR3, as DNA: TGTGCCAGCTGGGACAAGATACACGAGCAGTACTTC. This encodes CASWDKIHEQYF.

The chain couples TRBV30 to TRBJ1-5; D call uncertain. CDR1 is GTSNPN, CDR2 SVGIG, per germline (reference sequence). Trimming pared 2 bases from V and 2 bases from J, leaving 7 bases between. The CDR3 has 13 residues. The CDR3 sequence is CAWSLKGNQPQHF. DNA of the CDR3: TGTGCCTGGAGTCTAAAGGGCAATCAGCCCCAGCATTTT.

This chain links TRBV19 with TRBJ1-6; D is possibly TRBD1 (6 bases). The V gene's germline CDR1 is LNHDA and CDR2 SQIVND (reference sequence). The V end lost 6 bases, the J end lost 1 base, and 13 bases lay between the germline ends. The CDR3 length is 16 residues. CDR3 DNA sequence: TGTGCCAGTAGGGTTCAGGGGTGGTCCTATAATTCACCCCTCCACTTT. It codes for CASRVQGWSYNSPLHF.

The rearrangement joins TRBV6-1 to TRBJ2-3, with 9 bases aligning to TRBD2. This CDR3 has 16 amino acids. V gave up 3 bases and J gave up 4 bases; unmatched junction bases: 8. CDR1 MNHNS and CDR2 SASEGT come from the germline V gene. CDR3 protein: CASSDAGLARADTQYF. CDR3 nucleotides: TGTGCCAGCAGTGACGCGGGACTAGCTCGCGCAGATACGCAGTATTTT.

CDR3 in amino acids: CASSSRGGEQYF. The CDR3 DNA is TGTGCCAGCAGCTCCCGAGGAGGCGAGCAGTACTTC. V and J are TRBV7-9 and TRBJ2-7, with D maybe TRBD2 (5 bases). The CDR3 totals 12 residues. With 4 bases removed from V and 6 bases from J, the gap between germline ends came to 10 bases. Germline CDR1 SEHNR, CDR2 FQNEAQ (reference sequence).

The rearrangement joins TRBV7-2 to TRBJ1-2; maybe TRBD1 (5 bases). The CDR3 has 14 amino acids. The V end was cut by 5 bases, the J end by 6 bases, with 16 bases between. Germline values: CDR1 SGHTA, CDR2 FQGNSA. CDR3 protein: CASSATGTSHGYTF. CDR3 DNA: TGTGCCAGCAGCGCCACCGGGACCTCCCATGGCTACACCTTC.

The chain uses TRBV2 and TRBJ1-2; 7 bases are a match to TRBD1. The CDR3 extends over 12 amino acids. The V and J ends lost 6 bases and 4 bases, in that order; junction bases with no gene match: 2. The germline V gene encodes CDR1 SNHLY and CDR2 FYNNEI. The CDR3 here is CASRTGTYGYTF. In DNA form, the CDR3 reads TGTGCCAGCAGGACAGGGACCTATGGCTACACCTTC.

The V gene is TRBV7-2, the J gene TRBJ1-6, with 9 bases fitting TRBD1. CDR3 length: 17 residues. V shed 5 bases, J shed 9 bases, and the junction held 14 bases outside the gene matches. Germline V gene lookup returns CDR1 SGHTA and CDR2 FQGNSA. The CDR3 coding sequence is TGTGCCAGCAGCCCGGGCCCCCTGACAGGGGGAGGTTCACCCCTCCACTTT. This encodes CASSPGPLTGGGSPLHF.

The V and J genes are TRBV5-1 and TRBJ1-2; no clear D gene. V was clipped by 5 bases and J by 2 bases, with 10 bases between them. The CDR3 spans 13 residues. Germline-derived CDR1 and CDR2 are SGHRS and YFSETQ. CDR3 nucleotides: TGCGCCAGCAGGAGAGACCCGAACTATGGCTACACCTTC. Its translation: CASRRDPNYGYTF. Full variable domain (outside the CDR3, taken from reference TRBV5-1 and TRBJ1-2): KAGVTQTPRYLIKTRGQQVTLSCSPISGHRSVSWYQQTPGQGLQFLFEYFSETQRNKGNFPGRFSGRQFSNSRSEMNVSTLELGDSALYLCASRRDPNYGYTFGSGTRLTVV.

The CDR3 here is CASSPFEEGELFF. CDR3 nucleotides: TGCGCCAGCAGCCCGTTTGAGGAAGGGGAGCTGTTTTTT. The chain joins TRBV5-1 to TRBJ2-2; D gene uncertain. The germline V gene encodes CDR1 SGHRS and CDR2 YFSETQ. The CDR3 contains 13 residues. V lost 4 bases to trimming and J lost 8 bases, with 12 bases between them.

The chain recombines TRBV7-3 with TRBJ2-7; possible D gene TRBD2, 6 bases. V gave up 4 bases and J gave up 7 bases, with 14 bases separating them. Germline-derived CDR1 and CDR2 are SGHTA and FQGTGA. The CDR3 contains 13 residues. The CDR3 region is CASSSSDAGEQYF. CDR3 DNA sequence: TGTGCCAGCAGCTCCTCGGACGCGGGGGAGCAGTACTTC.

The gene calls are TRBV2 and TRBJ2-2; TRBD1 aligns across 7 bases. V gave up 7 bases and J gave up 6 bases; unmatched junction bases: 11. The CDR3 is 15 residues long. Germline loops: CDR1 SNHLY, CDR2 FYNNEI. The CDR3 coding sequence is TGTGCCAGCACCTCGTATAGGGGGCTCGCCGGGGAGCTGTTTTTT. The encoded protein is CASTSYRGLAGELFF.

The V and J genes are TRBV20-1 and TRBJ1-4; no clear D. CDR1 is DFQATT, CDR2 SNEGSKA, per germline (reference sequence). The germline V and J ends were trimmed by 6 bases and 7 bases, with 9 bases remaining between them. The CDR3 consists of 11 residues. The chain's CDR3 is CSAPRFEKLFF. The CDR3 DNA is TGCAGTGCGCCACGGTTTGAAAAACTGTTTTTT.

The CDR3 DNA is TGTGCCAGTAGTACCACAGGGGCTCAAGAGACCCAGTACTTC. Its protein product is CASSTTGAQETQYF. This chain uses TRBV19 with TRBJ2-5; 7 positions match TRBD1. Losses at the gene ends were 4 bases for V and 2 bases for J; bases not matched to a gene: 4. The CDR3 runs to 14 residues. In germline, CDR1 is LNHDA, CDR2 SQIVND (reference sequence).